The rows below give T cell receptor beta chains drawn from one sample of a study of T-cell reconstitution after alpha-beta-depleted transplantation in children. TCRdb fed the PCR reads into MiXCR, producing one record per CDR3 protein. The table lists roughly 190,000 distinct CDR3 sequences, approximately 15% of them singletons. The material was PBMCs from the stem cell graft donor, obtained from the stem cell graft. The receptor set was obtained from a human donor who donated a stem cell graft to a child with acute lymphoblastic leukemia. Both conserved end residues are part of each CDR3. A D gene is named only where the DNA matches it firmly. Size tells how often a clone was seen (once, few, many) or the class of an expanded clone, and some rows leave it out.

V,size,D,J,DNA,CDR3
TRBV5-1,many,NA,TRBJ1-1,TGCGCCAGCAGCCCTTGGGGGTCGGTCACTGAAGCTTTCTTT,CASSPWGSVTEAFF
TRBV5-1,many,TRBD1,TRBJ1-1,TGCGCCAGCAGTCGGGACAGGGGGGTCGACACTGAAGCTTTCTTT,CASSRDRGVDTEAFF
TRBV6-6,many,NA,TRBJ1-5,TGTGCCAGCAGTTACAGGGGCAATCAGCCCCAGCATTTT,CASSYRGNQPQHF
TRBV5-1,many,NA,TRBJ2-3,TGCGCCAGCAGCTTTTGGATCCCCGTAGGACCAGATACGCAGTATTTT,CASSFWIPVGPDTQYF
TRBV12-3/TRBV12-4,NA,TRBD2,TRBJ2-3,TGTGGCAGCCTCCTTCCGGGACTAGCGGGAGGTCATTCTGTCACAGATACGCAGTATTTT,CGSLLPGLAGGHSVTDTQYF
TRBV20-1,many,TRBD2,TRBJ2-3,TGCAGTGCTAGAGAGGCTAGCGGGAGAGGCACGCAGTATTTT,CSAREASGRGTQYF
TRBV6-2/TRBV6-3,once,NA,TRBJ2-5,TGTGCCAGCACCCAATCAGGCGGGAACCAAGAGACCCAGTACTTC,CASTQSGGNQETQYF
TRBV3-1,many,TRBD2,TRBJ2-1,TGTGCCAGCAGCCTACGCGGGAGAAGCGGTGAGCAGTTCTTC,CASSLRGRSGEQFF
TRBV7-2,many,NA,TRBJ1-5,TGTGCCAGCAGTGTCCAGAATAGCAATCAGCCCCAGCATTTT,CASSVQNSNQPQHF
TRBV29-1,few,NA,TRBJ2-7,TGCAGCGTCTCGGGGTCCACGGGACACCTCTACGAGCAGTACTTC,CSVSGSTGHLYEQYF
TRBV20-1,NA,TRBD1,TRBJ2-7,TGCAGTGCTAGAGATCTCCGGGACAGGGGCTACGAGCAGTACTTC,CSARDLRDRGYEQYF
TRBV20-1,NA,TRBD1,TRBJ1-1,TGCAGTGCCAGGGTGACAGGGGGCGAAATTGAAGCTTTCTTT,CSARVTGGEIEAFF
TRBV5-1,many,NA,TRBJ2-1,TGCGCCAGCAGCTTCTTCGGGCCCAATGAGCAGTTCTTC,CASSFFGPNEQFF
TRBV6-5,many,TRBD2,TRBJ2-1,TGTGCCAGCAGTTACTCGACTAGCGGGAGAAGGAATGAGCAGTTCTTC,CASSYSTSGRRNEQFF
TRBV10-3,few,TRBD1,TRBJ1-2,TGTGCCATCAGGGAGACAGGGGGTAATTATGGCTACACCTTC,CAIRETGGNYGYTF
TRBV15,many,NA,TRBJ2-1,TGTGCCACCAGCAGAACTAGTGGGCTCAGTGAGCAGTTCTTC,CATSRTSGLSEQFF
TRBV10-3,once,TRBD2,TRBJ2-1,TGTGCCATCAGTGACAGGGGGAGTTCTAGACTAGCGGGTTACAATGAGCAGTTCTTC,CAISDRGSSRLAGYNEQFF
TRBV18,many,NA,TRBJ2-7,TGTGCCAGCTCTCCGTTTGACAGCTCCGGGGCCTACGAGCAGTACTTC,CASSPFDSSGAYEQYF
TRBV7-9,NA,TRBD1,TRBJ1-2,TGTGCCAGCAGCGTGGGACAGGGAACCTCCGACTATGGCTACACCTTC,CASSVGQGTSDYGYTF
TRBV5-1,NA,NA,TRBJ2-2,TGCGCCAGCAGCCCTATCCTTGCCGGGACTGGATCCACCGGGGAGCTGTTTTTT,CASSPILAGTGSTGELFF
TRBV20-1,many,TRBD2,TRBJ2-7,TGCAGTGGGAGGGTGAGCGGGAGAAACGAGCAGTACTTC,CSGRVSGRNEQYF
TRBV21-1,NA,NA,TRBJ1-2,TGTGCCAGCAGCAAGAAAAAGGGCCCACGGCCTATCTATGGCTACACCTTC,CASSKKKGPRPIYGYTF
TRBV5-1,many,NA,TRBJ1-6,TGCGCCAGCAGCTCCCGCCCTGAGGAAAATTCACCCCTCCACTTT,CASSSRPEENSPLHF
TRBV20-1,many,TRBD2,TRBJ2-5,TGCAGTGCAGCTGGACTAGCGGGTTTTGAAGAGACCCAGTACTTC,CSAAGLAGFEETQYF
TRBV12-3/TRBV12-4,many,TRBD2,TRBJ2-1,TGTGCCAGCAGGAGAGGGGGGACTAGCGGTTACAATGAGCAGTTCTTC,CASRRGGTSGYNEQFF
TRBV29-1,NA,NA,TRBJ2-3,TGCAGCGTTGAGGAATCCGCCACAGATACGCAGTATTTT,CSVEESATDTQYF
TRBV5-1,few,NA,TRBJ2-2,TGCGCCAGCAGCTTGGAGGGAGTAGGTACCGGGGAGCTGTTTTTT,CASSLEGVGTGELFF
TRBV5-6,few,NA,TRBJ2-5,TGTGCCAGCAGCTTGGTTCCGACGACCCGCGGGGCCCAGTACTTC,CASSLVPTTRGAQYF
TRBV5-1,many,NA,TRBJ2-1,TGCGCCAGCAGCCCCACAGGCGGGCGGTCATATGAGCAGTTCTTC,CASSPTGGRSYEQFF
TRBV20-1,few,TRBD2,TRBJ2-1,TGCAGTGCTGGGACTAGCGGGAGCTATAATGAGCAGTTCTTC,CSAGTSGSYNEQFF
TRBV6-4,many,NA,TRBJ2-3,TGTGCCAGCAGTGACACAGGGGGGGTCCTCGGGGATACGCAGTATTTT,CASSDTGGVLGDTQYF
TRBV11-2,few,TRBD1,TRBJ2-3,TGTGCCAGCAGGGGACAGGGTGAGGATACGCAGTATTTT,CASRGQGEDTQYF
TRBV20-1,many,NA,TRBJ2-1,TGCAGTGCTCTCAAATACGGGGTGAGCTCCTACAATGAGCAGTTCTTC,CSALKYGVSSYNEQFF
TRBV7-9,many,TRBD2,TRBJ2-7,TGTGCCAGCAGACCAATGGGACTAGCGGGAGACGAGCAGTACTTC,CASRPMGLAGDEQYF
TRBV5-5,many,NA,TRBJ2-3,TGTGCCAGCAGCCCCAATTCATTCACAGATACGCAGTATTTT,CASSPNSFTDTQYF
TRBV4-1,many,NA,TRBJ1-5,TGCGCCAGCAGCCCTTTGGGGGCACGTAGGGAGCCCCAGCATTTT,CASSPLGARREPQHF
TRBV5-6,NA,NA,TRBJ2-1,TGTGCCAGCAGCTTGGGACGGAGGACCCCCAATGAGCAGTTCTTC,CASSLGRRTPNEQFF
TRBV7-2,many,NA,TRBJ2-5,TGTGCCAGCAGCTTAGCAGCCGGGACCTACGGGACCCAGTACTTC,CASSLAAGTYGTQYF
TRBV5-1,many,TRBD1,TRBJ1-6,TGCGCCAGCAGCTTGGATGACAGGGAGAATTCACCCCTCCACTTT,CASSLDDRENSPLHF
TRBV12-3/TRBV12-4,many,TRBD2,TRBJ2-3,TGTGCCAGCACGGGAGGGCGCAATACGCAGTATTTT,CASTGGRNTQYF
TRBV28,many,NA,TRBJ2-4,TGTGCCAGCAGCTACGATCCGGGACTTAACAAAAACATTCAGTACTTC,CASSYDPGLNKNIQYF
TRBV4-2,many,TRBD2,TRBJ2-2,TGTGCCAGCAACCTAAGGACTAGCGGAGGCACCGGGGAGCTGTTTTTT,CASNLRTSGGTGELFF
TRBV3-1,few,NA,TRBJ2-2,TGTGCCAGCAGCCAAGAGACAGACACCGGGGAGCTGTTTTTT,CASSQETDTGELFF
TRBV30,NA,TRBD2,TRBJ2-5,TGTGCCTGGAGTGGACGTGGGAGGGCTTCATTTGGTGAGACCCAGTACTTC,CAWSGRGRASFGETQYF
TRBV7-9,many,NA,TRBJ2-3,TGTGCCAGCAGCTTCACGGCGGCCTACAGCACAGATACGCAGTATTTT,CASSFTAAYSTDTQYF
TRBV10-2,many,NA,TRBJ2-3,TGCGCCAGCAGTGAAGATCTTGAGGTCACAGATACGCAGTATTTT,CASSEDLEVTDTQYF
TRBV19,NA,NA,TRBJ1-4,TGTGCCAGTAGTATATTGGCAGGGAGCTCAGTAGCCGAAAAACTGTTTTTT,CASSILAGSSVAEKLFF
TRBV12-3/TRBV12-4,few,TRBD1,TRBJ1-1,TGTGCCAGCAGTTTAAACGCAGGGGGGAACACTGAAGCTTTCTTT,CASSLNAGGNTEAFF
TRBV5-6,NA,NA,TRBJ2-6,TGTGCCAGCAGCCGGGACCCTTCTGGGGCCAACGTCCTGACTTTC,CASSRDPSGANVLTF
TRBV5-1,few,TRBD1,TRBJ1-1,TGCGCCAGCAGCTTGGCGGGACAGAAAAACACTGAAGCTTTCTTT,CASSLAGQKNTEAFF
TRBV12-3/TRBV12-4,many,NA,TRBJ2-2,TGTGCCAGCAGTCTCCCGACGGCATATACCGGGGAGCTGTTTTTT,CASSLPTAYTGELFF
TRBV29-1,many,TRBD2,TRBJ2-1,TGCAGCGTTGATGGGAGGGAGGGCAACTACAATGAGCAGTTCTTC,CSVDGREGNYNEQFF
TRBV5-1,NA,TRBD1,TRBJ2-1,TGCGCCAGCAGCTCGGACAGGGGGACCTACAATGAGCAGTTCTTC,CASSSDRGTYNEQFF
TRBV29-1,NA,TRBD1,TRBJ2-3,TGCAGCGTGGGAATACAGGGGTCCACAGATACGCAGTATTTT,CSVGIQGSTDTQYF
TRBV7-9,many,NA,TRBJ1-2,TGTGCCAGCAGCTTAGGATCCGGGACAACTTCGTATGGCTACACCTTC,CASSLGSGTTSYGYTF
TRBV10-3,many,TRBD1,TRBJ2-7,TGTGCCATCAGTGAGGGGACAGGGGGCTACGAGCAGTACTTC,CAISEGTGGYEQYF
TRBV6-1,many,TRBD1,TRBJ2-1,TGTGCCAGCAGTACAGGGGGCGTCTACAATGAGCAGTTCTTC,CASSTGGVYNEQFF